A selection of T cell receptor beta chains follows, all from one sample in a study of cytomegalovirus exposure and HLA in healthy donors. Profiled with immunoSEQ multiplex PCR; TCRdb holds only in-frame clones, not every one. The table records 150,000 to 200,000 clones, around 80% of them present only once. Sequenced material: PBMCs. These receptors all come from a male donor in good health and CMV-seropositive. Both conserved end residues are part of each CDR3. D genes are given only for firm matches. Some rows have no size entry. The others give once, few or many, or a class for an expanded clone.

d_call | clone_size | j_call | v_call | cdr3_aa | cdr3_nt
TRBD1 | - | TRBJ1-2 | TRBV6-1 | CASSEALGTALYGYTF | TGTGCCAGCAGTGAAGCTCTTGGGACAGCCCTCTATGGCTACACCTTC
- | - | TRBJ2-5 | TRBV5-1 | CASSLGGTQQTQYF | TGCGCCAGCAGCTTGGGCGGGACGCAGCAGACCCAGTACTTC
- | - | TRBJ2-2 | TRBV5-4 | CASSLSPDRNTGELFF | TGTGCCAGCAGCTTGAGTCCGGACAGAAACACCGGGGAGCTGTTTTTT
TRBD2 | few | TRBJ2-1 | TRBV2 | CASSGGLAGVNEQFF | TGTGCCAGCAGTGGGGGACTAGCGGGAGTTAATGAGCAGTTCTTC
- | - | TRBJ1-2 | TRBV28 | CASSLVEYGYTF | TGTGCCAGCAGTTTGGTGGAGTATGGCTACACCTTC
- | - | TRBJ2-7 | TRBV9 | CASSPGGQSAYEQYF | TGTGCCAGCAGCCCCGGTGGACAGTCCGCCTACGAGCAGTACTTC
- | - | TRBJ1-4 | TRBV29-1 | CSFRFKATNEKLFF | TGCAGCTTCCGGTTTAAAGCAACTAATGAAAAACTGTTTTTT
TRBD1 | once | TRBJ1-2 | TRBV30 | CAWSVSSAGGGYTF | TGTGCCTGGAGTGTTAGTTCCGCAGGGGGTGGCTACACCTTC
TRBD1 | - | TRBJ2-7 | TRBV6-5 | CASSYLPGQASYEQYF | TGTGCCAGCAGTTACCTACCGGGACAGGCCTCCTACGAGCAGTACTTC
TRBD1 | - | TRBJ2-5 | TRBV13 | CASSHRDSQETQYF | TGTGCCAGCAGCCACCGGGACAGTCAAGAGACCCAGTACTTC
TRBD1 | - | TRBJ1-4 | TRBV25-1 | CASVPWGTGPEKLFF | TGTGCCAGCGTACCTTGGGGGACAGGGCCAGAAAAACTGTTTTTT
- | - | TRBJ2-7 | TRBV19 | CASSTSGFSYEQYF | TGTGCCAGTAGTACAAGCGGGTTTTCCTACGAGCAGTACTTC
- | - | TRBJ2-2 | TRBV9 | CASSVPDTGELFF | TGTGCCAGCAGCGTTCCAGACACCGGGGAGCTGTTTTTT
- | - | TRBJ2-3 | TRBV1 | CTSSPARGRRRNRGTDTQYF | TGCACCAGCAGCCCGGCCCGGGGGAGACGAAGGAATCGGGGCACAGATACGCAGTATTTT
TRBD2 | once | TRBJ2-2 | TRBV9 | CASSVGGSGRLSTGELFF | TGTGCCAGCAGCGTAGGGGGTAGCGGGAGATTAAGCACCGGGGAGCTGTTTTTT
TRBD1 | - | TRBJ2-6 | TRBV15 | CATSRYGTGDSGANVLTF | TGTGCCACCAGCAGGTATGGGACAGGGGACTCTGGGGCCAACGTCCTGACTTTC
- | - | TRBJ2-7 | TRBV6-1 | CASSEEGGGPYEQYF | TGTGCCAGCAGTGAAGAGGGGGGAGGGCCCTACGAGCAGTACTTC
TRBD2 | - | TRBJ2-3 | TRBV9 | CASTSSGSWADTQYF | TGTGCCAGCACCTCTAGCGGGAGTTGGGCAGATACGCAGTATTTT
- | - | TRBJ2-3 | TRBV28 | CASSQRRPSTDTQYF | TGTGCCAGCAGCCAGCGGAGACCGAGCACAGATACGCAGTATTTT
TRBD2 | - | TRBJ2-1 | TRBV6-1 | CASRGLAGEYNEQFF | TGTGCCAGCAGGGGGCTAGCGGGAGAGTACAATGAGCAGTTCTTC
- | - | TRBJ1-1 | TRBV14 | CASSQVAEAFF | TGTGCCAGCAGCCAAGTAGCAGAAGCTTTCTTT
TRBD1 | - | TRBJ2-1 | TRBV27 | CASSLQGYGEQFF | TGTGCCAGCAGCCTACAGGGGTATGGTGAGCAGTTCTTC
- | - | TRBJ1-5 | TRBV7-9 | CASSTGTPKDGPQHF | TGTGCCAGCAGCACCGGGACACCCAAGGATGGGCCCCAGCATTTT
TRBD2 | few | TRBJ2-1 | TRBV6-5 | CASSYSAASGYNEQFF | TGTGCCAGCAGTTACTCGGCGGCTAGCGGCTACAATGAGCAGTTCTTC
- | - | TRBJ2-5 | TRBV5-4 | CASSLEDREETQYF | TGTGCCAGCAGCCTAGAGGACAGAGAAGAGACCCAGTACTTC